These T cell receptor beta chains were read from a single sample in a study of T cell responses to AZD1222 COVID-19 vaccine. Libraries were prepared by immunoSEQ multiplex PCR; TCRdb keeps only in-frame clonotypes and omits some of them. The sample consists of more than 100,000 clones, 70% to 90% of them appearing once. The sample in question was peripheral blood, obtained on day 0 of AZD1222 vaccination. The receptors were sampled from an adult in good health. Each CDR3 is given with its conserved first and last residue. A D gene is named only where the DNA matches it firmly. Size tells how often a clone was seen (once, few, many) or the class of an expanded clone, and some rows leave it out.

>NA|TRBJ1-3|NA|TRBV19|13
TGTGCCACCGGACAGATCTCTGGAAACACCATATATTTT
CATGQISGNTIYF
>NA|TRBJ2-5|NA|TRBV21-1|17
TGTGCCAGCAGCAGACGAACAATACCGGGACCCCAAGAGACCCAGTACTTC
CASSRRTIPGPQETQYF
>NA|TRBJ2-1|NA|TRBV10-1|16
TGCGCCAGCAGTGAGCTTAACTTAGGGCAGGACAATGAGCAGTTCTTC
CASSELNLGQDNEQFF
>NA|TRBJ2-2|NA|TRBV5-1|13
TGCGCCAGCAGCTTGGCGGTGACCGGGGAGCTGTTTTTT
CASSLAVTGELFF
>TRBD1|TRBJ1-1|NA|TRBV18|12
TGTGCCAGCTCACCCCCTGGACAGGTCGCTTTCTTT
CASSPPGQVAFF
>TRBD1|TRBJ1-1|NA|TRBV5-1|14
TGCGCCAGCAGCACAGACAGGGTGGGGACTGAAGCTTTCTTT
CASSTDRVGTEAFF
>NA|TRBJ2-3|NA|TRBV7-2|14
TGTGCCAGCAGCTCTCAGGTGGGCACAGATACGCAGTATTTT
CASSSQVGTDTQYF
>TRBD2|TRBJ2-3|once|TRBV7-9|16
TGTGCCAGCAGCCCGGGACTAGCGACTAGCACAGATACGCAGTATTTT
CASSPGLATSTDTQYF
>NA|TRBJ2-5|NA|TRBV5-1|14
TGCGCCAGCAGCCCTCTAGGTTTCGGGGAGACCCAGTACTTC
CASSPLGFGETQYF
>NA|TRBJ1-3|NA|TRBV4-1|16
TGCGCCAGCAGCCAAGATGGGCGCAGGACACGAAACACCATATATTTT
CASSQDGRRTRNTIYF
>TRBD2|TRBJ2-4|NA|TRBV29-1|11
TGCAGCGCCACCGGGGGGAACATTCAGTACTTC
CSATGGNIQYF
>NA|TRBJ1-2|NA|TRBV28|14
TGTGCCAGCAGTTTGAAGGGGCCGGTCTATGGCTACACCTTC
CASSLKGPVYGYTF
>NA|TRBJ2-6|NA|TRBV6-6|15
TGTGCCAGCAGTCGACAGTATTCTGGGGCCAACGTCCTGACTTTC
CASSRQYSGANVLTF
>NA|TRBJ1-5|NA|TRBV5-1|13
TGCGCCAGCAGCATCGGAAGCAATCAGCCCCAGCATTTT
CASSIGSNQPQHF
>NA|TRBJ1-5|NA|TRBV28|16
TGTGCCAGCAGTCCCCCCCTGGGAGATAGCAATCAGCCCCAGCATTTT
CASSPPLGDSNQPQHF
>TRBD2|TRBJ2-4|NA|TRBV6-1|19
TGTGCCAGCAGTGAGTCCCCTAGCGGGGCTTCTCTAGCCAAAAACATTCAGTACTTC
CASSESPSGASLAKNIQYF
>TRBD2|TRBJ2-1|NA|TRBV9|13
TGTGCCAGCAAATCTGGGAGGGCCGGTGAGCAGTTCTTC
CASKSGRAGEQFF
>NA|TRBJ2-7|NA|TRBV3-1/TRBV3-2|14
TGTGCCAGCAGCCCAGGAGGGACCTCCTACGAGCAGTACTTC
CASSPGGTSYEQYF
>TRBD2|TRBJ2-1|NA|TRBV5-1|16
TGCGCCAGCAGCTTGGCCGGGACTAGCGAAAACAATGAGCAGTTCTTC
CASSLAGTSENNEQFF
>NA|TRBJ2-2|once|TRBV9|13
TGTGCCAGCAGCATAACCGGGACCGGGGAGCTGTTTTTT
CASSITGTGELFF
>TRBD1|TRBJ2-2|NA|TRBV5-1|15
TGCGCCAGCAGCATACAGGGGGCGAACACCGGGGAGCTGTTTTTT
CASSIQGANTGELFF
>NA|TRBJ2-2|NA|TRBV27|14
TGTGCCAGCAGTTTCGGGGCAAGCACCGGGGAGCTGTTTTTT
CASSFGASTGELFF